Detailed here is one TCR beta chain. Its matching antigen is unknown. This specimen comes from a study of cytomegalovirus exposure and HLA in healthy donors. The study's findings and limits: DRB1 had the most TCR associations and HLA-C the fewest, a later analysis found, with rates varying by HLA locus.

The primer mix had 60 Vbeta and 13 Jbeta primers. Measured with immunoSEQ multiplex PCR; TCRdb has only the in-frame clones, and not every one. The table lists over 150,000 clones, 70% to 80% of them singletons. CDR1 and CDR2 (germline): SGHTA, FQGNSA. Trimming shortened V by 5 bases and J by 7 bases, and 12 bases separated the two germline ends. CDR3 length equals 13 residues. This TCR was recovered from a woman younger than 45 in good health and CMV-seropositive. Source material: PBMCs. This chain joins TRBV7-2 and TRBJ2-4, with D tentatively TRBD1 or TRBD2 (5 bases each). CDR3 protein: CASSLGTGNIQYF. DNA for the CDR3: TGTGCCAGCAGCCTAGGGACGGGGAACATTCAGTACTTC.